The present entry profiles one TCR beta chain with its context. This entry is derived from a study of shared T cell receptors in the human thymus. Method: immunoSEQ multiplex PCR; TCRdb's copy keeps in-frame clones and lacks some. This sample has about 380,000 clones, with roughly 94% found just once. From germline, CDR1 is WSHSY and CDR2 SAAADI. This CDR3 spans 13 amino acids. V shed 6 bases and J shed 5 bases, with 13 bases lying between them. The TCR originated in a human donor. Sequencing was done on a sample of thymocytes. The V gene is TRBV10-2, the J gene TRBJ1-2; D is uncertain. This chain's CDR3 is CASSQPSGYGYTF. The CDR3 DNA follows: TGCGCCAGCAGCCAGCCGTCGGGGTATGGCTACACCTTC.